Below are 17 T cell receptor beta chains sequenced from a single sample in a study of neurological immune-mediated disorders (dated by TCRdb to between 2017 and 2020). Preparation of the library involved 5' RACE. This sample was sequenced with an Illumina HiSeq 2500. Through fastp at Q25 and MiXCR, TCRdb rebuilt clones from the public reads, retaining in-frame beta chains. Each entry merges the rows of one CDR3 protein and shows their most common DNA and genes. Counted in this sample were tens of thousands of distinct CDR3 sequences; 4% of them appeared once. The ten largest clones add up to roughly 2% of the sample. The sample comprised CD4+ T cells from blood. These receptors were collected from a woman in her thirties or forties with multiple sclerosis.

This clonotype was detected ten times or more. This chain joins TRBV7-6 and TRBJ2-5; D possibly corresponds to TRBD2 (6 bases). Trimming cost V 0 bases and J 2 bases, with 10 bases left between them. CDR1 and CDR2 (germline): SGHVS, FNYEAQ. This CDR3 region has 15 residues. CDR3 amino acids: CASSLAGGNQETQYF. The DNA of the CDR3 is TGTGCCAGCAGCTTAGCGGGGGGAAATCAAGAGACCCAGTACTTC.

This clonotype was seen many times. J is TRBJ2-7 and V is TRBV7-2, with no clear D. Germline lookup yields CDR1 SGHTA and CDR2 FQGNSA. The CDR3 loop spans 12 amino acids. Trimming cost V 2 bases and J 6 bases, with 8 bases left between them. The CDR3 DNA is TGTGCCAGCAGCTTAATCGGGCGCGAGCAGTACTTC. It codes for CASSLIGREQYF. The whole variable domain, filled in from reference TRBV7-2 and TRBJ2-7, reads GAGVSQSPSNKVTEKGKDVELRCDPISGHTALYWYRQSLGQGLEFLIYFQGNSAPDKSGLPSDRFSAERTGGSVSTLTIQRTQQEDSAVYLCASSLIGREQYFGPGTRLTVT.

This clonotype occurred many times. The CDR3 DNA reads as TGCGCCAGCAGCTTACTAGGGACAGGGGAGGAAAAACTGTTTTTT. Its protein is CASSLLGTGEEKLFF. V usage is TRBV5-1 and J usage is TRBJ1-4; the match to TRBD1 covers 10 bases. In germline, CDR1 is SGHRS, CDR2 YFSETQ. The CDR3 extends over 15 amino acids. V was clipped by 2 bases and J by 8 bases; unmatched bases: 6.

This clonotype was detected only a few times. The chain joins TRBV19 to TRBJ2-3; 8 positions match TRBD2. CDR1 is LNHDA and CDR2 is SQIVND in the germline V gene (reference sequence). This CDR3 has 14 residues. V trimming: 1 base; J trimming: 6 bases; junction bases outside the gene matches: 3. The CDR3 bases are TGTGCCAGTAGTATAGCACAGCGGGAGGATACGCAGTATTTT. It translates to CASSIAQREDTQYF.

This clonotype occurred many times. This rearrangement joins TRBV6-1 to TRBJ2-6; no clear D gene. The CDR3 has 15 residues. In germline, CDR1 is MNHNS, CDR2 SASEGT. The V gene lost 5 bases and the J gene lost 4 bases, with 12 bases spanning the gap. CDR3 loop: CASSPRAAGANVLTF. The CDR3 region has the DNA TGTGCCAGCAGTCCCAGAGCAGCGGGGGCCAACGTCCTGACTTTC.

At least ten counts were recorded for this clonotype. CDR3 loop: CASSQRRVDSPYQETQYF. CDR3 bases: TGCGCCAGCAGCCAACGACGGGTAGACAGTCCCTACCAAGAGACCCAGTACTTC. This chain joins TRBV4-1 and TRBJ2-5, with D possibly matching TRBD1 (5 bases). This CDR3 has 18 amino acids. Germline-derived CDR1 and CDR2 are MGHRA and YSYEKL. V dropped 2 bases and J dropped 0 bases, with 19 bases sitting between them.

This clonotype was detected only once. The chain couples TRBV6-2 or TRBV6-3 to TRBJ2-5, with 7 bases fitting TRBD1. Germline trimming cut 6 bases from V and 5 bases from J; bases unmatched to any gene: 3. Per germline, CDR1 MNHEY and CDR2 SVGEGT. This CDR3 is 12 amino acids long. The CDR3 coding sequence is TGTGCCAGCAGACAGGGGATCGAGACCCAGTACTTC. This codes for CASRQGIETQYF.

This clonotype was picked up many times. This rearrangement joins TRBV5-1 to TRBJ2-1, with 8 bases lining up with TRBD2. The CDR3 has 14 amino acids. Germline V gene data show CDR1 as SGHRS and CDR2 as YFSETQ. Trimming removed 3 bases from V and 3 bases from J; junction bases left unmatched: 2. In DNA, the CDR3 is TGCGCCAGCAGCTCCGGGACTAGCTACAATGAGCAGTTCTTC. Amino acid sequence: CASSSGTSYNEQFF.

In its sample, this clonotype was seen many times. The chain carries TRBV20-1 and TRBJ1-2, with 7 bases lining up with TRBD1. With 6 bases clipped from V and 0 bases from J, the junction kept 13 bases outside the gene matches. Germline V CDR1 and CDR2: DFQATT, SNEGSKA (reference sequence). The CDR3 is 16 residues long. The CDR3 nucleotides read TGCAGTGCCCCACAGGGGCAGGCCGGCTCTAACTATGGCTACACCTTC. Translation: CSAPQGQAGSNYGYTF.

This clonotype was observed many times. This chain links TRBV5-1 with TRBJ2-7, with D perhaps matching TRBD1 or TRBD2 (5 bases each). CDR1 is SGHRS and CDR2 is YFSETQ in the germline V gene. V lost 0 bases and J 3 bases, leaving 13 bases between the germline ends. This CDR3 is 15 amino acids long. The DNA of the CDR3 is TGCGCCAGCAGCTTGGGAGGGACGGCCAGCTACGAGCAGTACTTC. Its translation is CASSLGGTASYEQYF.

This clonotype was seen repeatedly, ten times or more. The CDR3 is CASSLQSSSYEQYF. Here the CDR3 DNA reads TGCGCCAGCAGCTTGCAGAGTAGCTCCTACGAGCAGTACTTC. The chain carries TRBV5-1 and TRBJ2-7; D is unresolved. Trimming stripped 1 base from V and 0 bases from J, with 8 bases between. The CDR3 covers 14 residues. Germline-derived CDR1 and CDR2 are SGHRS and YFSETQ.

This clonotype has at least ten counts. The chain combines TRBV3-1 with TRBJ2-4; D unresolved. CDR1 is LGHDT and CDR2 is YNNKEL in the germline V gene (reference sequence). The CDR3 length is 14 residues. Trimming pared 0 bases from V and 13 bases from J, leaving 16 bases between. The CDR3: CASSQERSSSLQYF. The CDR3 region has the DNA TGTGCCAGCAGCCAAGAGCGAAGTAGCAGTTTACAGTACTTC.

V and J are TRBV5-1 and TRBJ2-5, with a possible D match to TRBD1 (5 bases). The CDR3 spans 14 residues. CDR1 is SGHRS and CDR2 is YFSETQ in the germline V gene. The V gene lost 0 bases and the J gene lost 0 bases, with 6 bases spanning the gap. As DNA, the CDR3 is TGCGCCAGCAGCTTGGCAGGGAACCAAGAGACCCAGTACTTC. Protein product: CASSLAGNQETQYF. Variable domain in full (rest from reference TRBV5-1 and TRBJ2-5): KAGVTQTPRYLIKTRGQQVTLSCSPISGHRSVSWYQQTPGQGLQFLFEYFSETQRNKGNFPGRFSGRQFSNSRSEMNVSTLELGDSALYLCASSLAGNQETQYFGPGTRLLVL.

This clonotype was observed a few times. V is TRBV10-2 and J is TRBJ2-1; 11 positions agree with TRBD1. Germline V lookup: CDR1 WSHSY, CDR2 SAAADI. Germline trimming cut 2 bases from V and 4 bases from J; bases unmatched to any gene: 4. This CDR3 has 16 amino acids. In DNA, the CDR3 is TGCGCCAGCAGTGAGCCGGGACAGGGGGAATACAATGAGCAGTTCTTC. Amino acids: CASSEPGQGEYNEQFF.

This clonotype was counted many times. The CDR3 is CASSSFLGTEAFF. The DNA for the CDR3 is TGTGCCAGCAGCTCTTTTTTGGGCACTGAAGCTTTCTTT. The chain uses TRBV9 and TRBJ1-1; D remains unclear. Germline CDR1 and CDR2: SGDLS and YYNGEE. With 4 bases removed from V and 4 bases from J, the gap between germline ends came to 11 bases. The CDR3 length is 13 residues. The entire variable domain, with the rest obtained from reference TRBV9 and TRBJ1-1, is as follows: DSGVTQTPKHLITATGQRVTLRCSPRSGDLSVYWYQQSLDQGLQFLIQYYNGEERAKGNILERFSAQQFPDLHSELNLSSLELGDSALYFCASSSFLGTEAFFGQGTRLTVV.

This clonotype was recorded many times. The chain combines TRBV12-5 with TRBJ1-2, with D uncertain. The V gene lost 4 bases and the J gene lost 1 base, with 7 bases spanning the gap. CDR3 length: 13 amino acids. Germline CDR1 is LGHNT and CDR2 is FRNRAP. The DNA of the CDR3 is TGTGCTAGTGGTTGGGGAGTTAACTATGGCTACACCTTC. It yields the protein CASGWGVNYGYTF. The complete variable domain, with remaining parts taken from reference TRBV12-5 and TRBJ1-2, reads DARVTQTPRHKVTEMGQEVTMRCQPILGHNTVFWYRQTMMQGLELLAYFRNRAPLDDSGMPKDRFSAEMPDATLATLKIQPSEPRDSAVYFCASGWGVNYGYTFGSGTRLTVV.

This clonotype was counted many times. The CDR3 reads CASSPGQGVNEKLFF. The CDR3 nucleotides read TGCGCCAGCAGCCCGGGACAGGGAGTGAATGAAAAACTGTTTTTT. The genes are TRBV5-1 and TRBJ1-4, with 9 nucleotides matching TRBD1. V shed 4 bases and J 5 bases; nucleotides not matched to a gene: 6. Germline assignment: CDR1 SGHRS and CDR2 YFSETQ. This CDR3 comprises 15 residues.